Below, 30 T cell receptor beta chains from the same sample are listed, as sequenced in a study of cytomegalovirus exposure and HLA in healthy donors. Repertoires were generated with immunoSEQ multiplex PCR, while TCRdb's copy carries only in-frame clones and drops some. The sample includes about 110,000 clones, about 92% of them seen just once. Sequencing used PBMCs. The receptor set was obtained from a woman aged 18-29 years in good health and CMV-seronegative.

The rearrangement joins TRBV30 to TRBJ2-7; 9 bases map to TRBD2. The CDR3 spans 13 residues. V shed 6 bases, J shed 2 bases, and the junction held 5 bases outside the gene matches. Germline V lookup: CDR1 GTSNPN, CDR2 SVGIG (reference sequence). The CDR3 sequence: CACASGEAYEQYF. The CDR3, as DNA: TGTGCCTGTGCTAGCGGGGAGGCCTACGAGCAGTACTTC.

The gene calls are TRBV28 and TRBJ2-5; the match to TRBD1 covers 7 bases. Trimming took 5 bases from V and 0 from J; bases not matched to a gene: 12. CDR3 length: 17 amino acids. Germline values: CDR1 MDHEN, CDR2 SYDVKM. CDR3 nucleotide sequence: TGTGCCAGCAGTCCCCTCGGCACCAGGGGGAACCAAGAGACCCAGTACTTC. Encoded protein: CASSPLGTRGNQETQYF.

The V call is TRBV7-6, the J call TRBJ2-3, with 9 nucleotides matching TRBD2. Trimming cost V 5 bases and J 0 bases; bases outside gene matches: 3. The CDR3 has 15 residues. The germline CDR1 and CDR2 sequences are SGHVS and FNYEAQ. For the CDR3, the DNA is TGTGCCAGCAGCCCAGCGGGGGGTAGCACAGATACGCAGTATTTT. This codes for CASSPAGGSTDTQYF.

The V call is TRBV5-1, the J call TRBJ2-1; TRBD2 matches 9 bases. In germline, CDR1 is SGHRS, CDR2 YFSETQ. CDR3 size: 16 residues. V was pared by 3 bases and J by 5 bases, with 9 bases of the junction left unmatched. The CDR3: CASSSTSSGNNNEQFF. The CDR3 DNA is TGCGCCAGCAGCTCGACGTCTAGCGGGAATAACAATGAGCAGTTCTTC.

The V call is TRBV6-5, the J call TRBJ2-5; 8 bases fit TRBD2. Germline V gives CDR1 MNHEY, CDR2 SVGAGI. This CDR3 has 15 residues. Germline trimming cut 5 bases from V and 2 bases from J; bases unmatched to any gene: 7. The CDR3 DNA follows: TGTGCCAGCAGTCTTCGGCGGGGGGAACAAGAGACCCAGTACTTC. Translating gives CASSLRRGEQETQYF.

The chain has TRBV7-8 and TRBJ2-3, with D perhaps TRBD2 (6 bases). The CDR3 has 16 amino acids. Germline assignment: CDR1 SGHVS and CDR2 FQNEAQ. V was shortened by 0 bases and J by 2 bases, with 12 bases between the two germline ends. The CDR3 loop reads CASSLAGGLSTDTQYF. The DNA of the CDR3 is TGTGCCAGCAGCTTAGCGGGAGGACTTTCCACAGATACGCAGTATTTT.

The chain recombines TRBV2 with TRBJ1-2; D unclear. Germline values: CDR1 SNHLY, CDR2 FYNNEI. V lost 8 bases and J lost 2, with 12 bases in between. The CDR3 is made up of 13 amino acids. The CDR3 nucleotides are TGTGCCAGCGGCGTAGGAGGGAACTATGGCTACACCTTC. Amino acid sequence: CASGVGGNYGYTF.

This chain connects TRBV7-3 to TRBJ2-5; no firm D call. Trimming took off 5 bases at V and 0 bases at J, with 7 bases between the two ends. The V gene's germline CDR1 is SGHTA and CDR2 FQGTGA. The CDR3 spans 13 residues. CDR3 region: CASSQWYQETQYF. DNA of the CDR3: TGTGCCAGCAGCCAGTGGTACCAAGAGACCCAGTACTTC.

V usage is TRBV5-6 and J usage is TRBJ2-1, with 7 bases aligning to TRBD1. Looked up from germline, CDR1 is SGHDT and CDR2 is YYEEEE. Trimming cost V 4 bases and J 9 bases; bases outside gene matches: 7. This CDR3 contains 13 residues. DNA of the CDR3: TGTGCCAGCAGCGGGACAGTCCTCGGTGAGCAGTTCTTC. Translated, it gives CASSGTVLGEQFF.

V and J are TRBV5-6 and TRBJ1-1; 8 positions match TRBD1. In germline, CDR1 is SGHDT, CDR2 YYEEEE. The CDR3 is 13 residues long. J lost 6 bases, V lost 3 bases, and 4 bases had no gene match. Written as DNA, the CDR3 is TGTGCCAGCAGCTGGACAGGGCTCCCTGAAGCTTTCTTT. This translates into CASSWTGLPEAFF.

V and J are TRBV11-2 and TRBJ2-7; D uncertain. This CDR3 region has 12 residues. The V and J ends lost 1 base and 3 bases respectively, with 4 bases between them. Germline V gene sequence: CDR1 SGHAT, CDR2 FQNNGV. The CDR3 loop reads CASSLAVYEQYF. CDR3 nucleotides: TGTGCCAGCAGCTTAGCTGTCTACGAGCAGTACTTC.

The V call is TRBV30, the J call TRBJ2-3, with a weak D call TRBD2 (6 bases). The CDR3 consists of 11 residues. Germline V gives CDR1 GTSNPN, CDR2 SVGIG (reference sequence). V lost 8 bases to trimming and J lost 0 bases, with 6 bases between them. The CDR3 DNA is TGTGCCGGGACTAGCACAGATACGCAGTATTTT. Translated: CAGTSTDTQYF.

This clone occurred once. V usage is TRBV30 and J usage is TRBJ1-1; TRBD1 agrees at 7 bases. Germline V lookup: CDR1 GTSNPN, CDR2 SVGIG (reference sequence). With 4 bases clipped from V and 4 bases from J, the junction kept 3 bases outside the gene matches. The CDR3 is 12 amino acids. The chain's CDR3 is CAWKRGPTEAFF. The DNA for the CDR3 is TGTGCCTGGAAAAGGGGGCCCACTGAAGCTTTCTTT. The complete variable domain, with remaining parts taken from reference TRBV30 and TRBJ1-1, reads SQTIHQWPATLVQPVGSPLSLECTVEGTSNPNLYWYRQAAGRGLQLLFYSVGIGQISSEVPQNLSASRPQDRQFILSSKKLLLSDSGFYLCAWKRGPTEAFFGQGTRLTVV.

The CDR3 here is CASSVRGLNTEAFF. CDR3 nucleotide sequence: TGTGCCAGCAGCGTCCGAGGGTTGAACACTGAAGCTTTCTTT. V gene TRBV13 combines with J gene TRBJ1-1; no definite D call. Trimming took off 5 bases at V and 0 bases at J, with 10 bases between the two ends. This CDR3 is built from 14 residues. CDR1 and CDR2 from the germline V gene are PRHDT and FYEKMQ (reference sequence).

The chain links TRBV7-3 to TRBJ2-3; 14 bases line up with TRBD2. The CDR3 totals 16 residues. Germline V gives CDR1 SGHTA, CDR2 FQGTGA. V shed 3 bases and J 4 bases; nucleotides not matched to a gene: 3. The CDR3 coding sequence is TGTGCCAGCAGCTTGACTAGCGGGGGGGCCCCAGATACGCAGTATTTT. As protein: CASSLTSGGAPDTQYF.

The chain uses TRBV19 and TRBJ1-2, with D maybe TRBD1 (5 bases). The CDR3 extends over 13 amino acids. CDR1 and CDR2 (germline): LNHDA, SQIVND (reference sequence). V was trimmed by 6 bases and J by 8 bases, leaving 16 bases between them. The CDR3 coding sequence is TGTGCCAGTAGCCCCGACAGAGCGTTGGGCTACACCTTC. It specifies CASSPDRALGYTF.

The chain joins TRBV28 to TRBJ1-3, with 7 bases matching TRBD1. Germline CDR1 is MDHEN and CDR2 is SYDVKM. The junction had 10 bases not matched to a gene; V was cut back by 6 bases and J by 2 bases. The CDR3 consists of 16 residues. This chain's CDR3 is CASSLGDRATGNTIYF. The CDR3 coding sequence is TGTGCCAGCAGCCTGGGTGACAGGGCGACTGGAAACACCATATATTTT.

The chain recombines TRBV6-6 with TRBJ1-3, with D tentatively TRBD1 (6 bases). The CDR3 has 14 amino acids. The germline gives CDR1 MNHNY, CDR2 SVGAGI (reference sequence). The V end lost 6 bases, the J end lost 6 bases, and 15 bases lay between the germline ends. The CDR3 region is CASSRGGQVNTIYF. The DNA for the CDR3 is TGTGCCAGCAGCCGGGGGGGACAAGTAAACACCATATATTTT.

The J gene is TRBJ2-2, the V gene TRBV18; a possible D gene is TRBD2 (6 bases). Germline V gene data show CDR1 as KGHSH and CDR2 as LQKENI. This CDR3 has 16 residues. V dropped 3 bases and J dropped 0 bases, with 11 bases sitting between them. CDR3 sequence reads: CASSPVGGTNTGELFF. The CDR3 region has the DNA TGTGCCAGCTCACCTGTCGGGGGAACGAACACCGGGGAGCTGTTTTTT.

Turning to this clone: Sequence at one end of the junction differs from germline and may be a read error. The chain uses TRBV7-7 and TRBJ2-1, with 10 bases matching TRBD1. The CDR3 contains 16 residues. Germline CDR1 and CDR2: SSHAT and FNYEAQ (reference sequence). In DNA form, the CDR3 reads TGTGCTAGCAGCAGACAGGGGGCGGCTCAGGACAATGAGCAGTTCTTC. Residues: CASSRQGAAQDNEQFF.

J is TRBJ2-7 and V is TRBV11-2, with a possible D match to TRBD1 (5 bases). CDR1 and CDR2 from the germline V gene are SGHAT and FQNNGV. The CDR3 sequence is 15 residues long. V was shortened by 1 base and J by 1 base, with 11 bases between the two germline ends. The CDR3 loop is CASSLARAGSYEQYF. CDR3 coding DNA: TGTGCCAGCAGCTTAGCTAGGGCAGGGTCCTACGAGCAGTACTTC.

In this sample, this clone turned up once. The rearrangement links TRBV11-2 to TRBJ1-3; 9 positions match TRBD1. The length of the CDR3 is 16 residues. Trimming cost V 5 bases and J 3 bases; bases outside gene matches: 8. Looked up from germline, CDR1 is SGHAT and CDR2 is FQNNGV. CDR3 nucleotides: TGTGCCAGCAGCCGTCTCGGACAGGGGTTTGGAAACACCATATATTTT. Encoded protein: CASSRLGQGFGNTIYF.

The chain couples TRBV5-1 to TRBJ2-7; 8 nucleotides match TRBD1. CDR1 is SGHRS, CDR2 YFSETQ, per germline. After removal of 2 bases from V and 6 bases from J, the junction contained 4 bases not matched to a gene. The length of the CDR3 is 13 residues. The CDR3 region has the DNA TGCGCCAGCAGCTTCTTACAGGGGGGCGAGCAGTACTTC. Amino acid sequence: CASSFLQGGEQYF.

The chain recombines TRBV4-3 with TRBJ1-4; 7 nucleotides agree with TRBD1. Trimming at V came to 0 bases and at J to 8 bases, leaving 12 bases not matched to a gene. Germline CDR1 LGHNA, CDR2 YSLEER. The CDR3 extends over 17 amino acids. The CDR3 DNA reads as TGCGCCAGCAGCCAAGAGACAGGGTGGGGCCGAGGGGAAAAACTGTTTTTT. It codes for CASSQETGWGRGEKLFF.

This chain uses TRBV9 with TRBJ1-3, with D perhaps TRBD1 (6 bases). The V end was cut by 3 bases, the J end by 0 bases, with 19 bases between. The V gene's germline CDR1 is SGDLS and CDR2 YYNGEE. CDR3 length: 18 residues. The CDR3 sequence is CASSATYLQGPSGNTIYF. The CDR3 coding sequence is TGTGCCAGCAGCGCCACTTACTTACAGGGCCCCTCTGGAAACACCATATATTTT. The full variable domain, its missing parts supplied by reference TRBV9 and TRBJ1-3, is DSGVTQTPKHLITATGQRVTLRCSPRSGDLSVYWYQQSLDQGLQFLIQYYNGEERAKGNILERFSAQQFPDLHSELNLSSLELGDSALYFCASSATYLQGPSGNTIYFGEGSWLTVV.

V and J are TRBV27 and TRBJ2-1; D is unresolved. Per germline, CDR1 MNHEY and CDR2 SMNVEV (reference sequence). Trimming shortened V by 5 bases and J by 0 bases, and 17 bases separated the two germline ends. The CDR3 totals 17 residues. The CDR3 bases are TGTGCCAGCAGTCCCTCCCCTGGCCTCAGCTCCTACAATGAGCAGTTCTTC. This encodes CASSPSPGLSSYNEQFF.

The V and J genes are TRBV27 and TRBJ2-3, with a tentative D call TRBD1 (5 bases). The V gene lost 2 bases and the J gene lost 6 bases, with 21 bases spanning the gap. Germline-derived CDR1 and CDR2 are MNHEY and SMNVEV (reference sequence). The CDR3 is made up of 17 amino acids. The CDR3 sequence: CASSLHQGMGSVDTQYF. The DNA of the CDR3 is TGTGCCAGCAGTTTACACCAGGGTATGGGGTCGGTGGATACGCAGTATTTT.

In its sample, this clone was seen once. The gene calls are TRBV19 and TRBJ2-1, with D hard to call. Deletions cut 2 bases from V and 0 bases from J, with 14 bases between. Germline-derived CDR1 and CDR2 are LNHDA and SQIVND (reference sequence). CDR3 size: 17 residues. The CDR3 protein is CASSIWRGLSSYNEQFF. CDR3 bases: TGTGCCAGTAGTATATGGCGCGGATTAAGCTCCTACAATGAGCAGTTCTTC.

The chain employs TRBV18 and TRBJ1-1; 7 bases fit TRBD1. V lost 1 base and J lost 3; bases outside the gene matches: 8. Germline V CDR1 and CDR2: KGHSH, LQKENI. CDR3 length: 16 amino acids. Written as DNA, the CDR3 is TGTGCCAGCTCACCACGACCGACAGGGTTGGACACTGAAGCTTTCTTT. Translated: CASSPRPTGLDTEAFF.

The chain employs TRBV28 and TRBJ1-5, with TRBD1 matching 7 bases. The CDR3 totals 13 residues. In germline, CDR1 is MDHEN, CDR2 SYDVKM. The CDR3 loop reads CALQTGVGQPQHF. In nucleotides, the CDR3 is TGTGCGCTGCAAACAGGGGTAGGTCAGCCCCAGCATTTT.